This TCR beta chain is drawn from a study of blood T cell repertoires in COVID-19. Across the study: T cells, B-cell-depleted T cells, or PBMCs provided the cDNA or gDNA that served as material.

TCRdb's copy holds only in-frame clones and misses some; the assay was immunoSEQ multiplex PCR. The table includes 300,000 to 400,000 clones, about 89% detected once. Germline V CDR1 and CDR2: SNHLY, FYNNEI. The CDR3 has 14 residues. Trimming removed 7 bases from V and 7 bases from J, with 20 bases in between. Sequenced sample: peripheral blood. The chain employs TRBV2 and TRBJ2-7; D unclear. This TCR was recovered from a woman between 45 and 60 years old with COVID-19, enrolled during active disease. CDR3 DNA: TGTGCCAGCACCATAACGGTGCCCTCCGGGGAGCAGTACTTC. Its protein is CASTITVPSGEQYF.